The 21 T cell receptor beta chains given below trace back to one sample, sequenced in a study of Graves' ophthalmopathy and Graves' hyperthyroidism. Amplification of the TCR beta CDR3 regions used RNA transcripts (as template). HTBI-primed RT-PCR formed the first round, and a multiplex PCR formed the second. From the multiplex PCR reads, TCRdb called clonotypes with MiXCR, one entry per CDR3 protein. The sample gives nearly 400,000 distinct CDR3 sequences, about 16% of which show up once; 1.5% to 2% is in the top ten. The sample was peripheral blood. The receptors come from a woman aged 18 to 35 with Graves' ophthalmopathy.

This clonotype came up many times. This chain joins TRBV12-3 or TRBV12-4 and TRBJ2-2; 9 bases are shared with TRBD1. The CDR3 is 13 residues long. V dropped 5 bases and J dropped 7; count of bases not matched to a gene: 2. CDR3 region: CASSTGGHGELFF. The CDR3 DNA sequence: TGTGCCAGCAGTACAGGGGGCCACGGGGAGCTGTTTTTT.

At least ten counts were recorded for this clonotype. A much larger clonotype is one base distant, so this may be a read error. The chain links TRBV7-9 to TRBJ1-2; 8 bases are shared with TRBD1. Looked up from germline, CDR1 is SEHNR and CDR2 is FQNEAQ (reference sequence). The V segment lost 3 bases and the J segment 6 bases; nucleotides outside the gene matches: 3. The CDR3 totals 13 residues. CDR3 bases: TGTGCCAGCAGCTTTGGACAGGGTAATGGCTACACCTTC. This translates into CASSFGQGNGYTF.

This clonotype occurred many times. V is TRBV6-1 and J is TRBJ2-4, with D perhaps TRBD2 (6 bases). Germline-derived CDR1 and CDR2 are MNHNS and SASEGT. The CDR3 is 14 residues long. The V and J ends lost 10 bases and 0 bases respectively, with 13 bases between them. Here the CDR3 reads CATRDSLAKNIQYF. DNA for the CDR3: TGTGCCACCCGGGACTCACTAGCCAAAAACATTCAGTACTTC.

This clonotype was counted at least ten times. The rearrangement joins TRBV14 to TRBJ2-7; TRBD2 is a possible D gene (6 bases). The CDR3 totals 15 residues. CDR1 is SGHDN, CDR2 FVKESK, per germline. Trimming pared 4 bases from V and 2 bases from J, leaving 15 bases between. Here the CDR3 DNA reads TGTGCCAGCAGCCCAGGCGGGATCGGTACCTACGAGCAGTACTTC. It translates to CASSPGGIGTYEQYF. The complete variable domain, with remaining parts taken from reference TRBV14 and TRBJ2-7, reads EAGVTQFPSHSVIEKGQTVTLRCDPISGHDNLYWYRRVMGKEIKFLLHFVKESKQDESGMPNNRFLAERTGGTYSTLKVQPAELEDSGVYFCASSPGGIGTYEQYFGPGTRLTVT.

This clonotype was counted many times. This rearrangement joins TRBV30 to TRBJ1-5; possibly TRBD1 for D (5 bases). CDR3 size: 15 residues. Per the germline V gene, CDR1 is GTSNPN and CDR2 is SVGIG (reference sequence). V lost 0 bases and J lost 1, with 10 bases in between. CDR3 DNA sequence: TGTGCCTGGAGTGTCGGGGACGGGAGCAATCAGCCCCAGCATTTT. Translating it yields CAWSVGDGSNQPQHF.

This clonotype was counted ten times or more. At one boundary the junction diverges from the germline segment, which might be a read error. V usage is TRBV28 and J usage is TRBJ2-7; 7 nucleotides line up with TRBD1. This CDR3 comprises 11 residues. The germline V gene has CDR1 MDHEN and CDR2 SYDVKM. CDR3 DNA sequence: TGTGCCAGCAGTTCTCCCCCAGACAGGGAATTC. Translating it yields CASSSPPDREF.

In its sample, this clonotype was seen many times. The chain joins TRBV12-3 or TRBV12-4 to TRBJ2-7; 11 nucleotides line up with TRBD1. The CDR3 consists of 14 residues. Trimming at V came to 3 bases and at J to 7 bases, leaving 5 bases not matched to a gene. The CDR3 bases are TGTGCCAGCAGTTTCCGGGACAGGGGGAGGGAGCAGTACTTC. This codes for CASSFRDRGREQYF.

This chain connects TRBV6-2 or TRBV6-3 to TRBJ2-2; D not certain. The germline V gene encodes CDR1 MNHEY and CDR2 SVGEGT. Trimming removed 5 bases from V and 4 bases from J, with 14 bases in between. This CDR3 has 15 residues. CDR3 sequence: CASSLRTYGTGELFF. DNA of the CDR3: TGTGCCAGCAGTCTTAGGACCTATGGCACCGGGGAGCTGTTTTTT.

In this sample, this clonotype turned up many times. The chain uses TRBV12-3 or TRBV12-4 and TRBJ1-2, with a weak D call TRBD1 (6 bases). CDR3 size: 13 residues. V lost 7 bases and J lost 8, with 17 bases in between. The CDR3 region has the DNA TGTGCCAGCACCATGGGGGCCAAGAGGGGCTACACCTTC. Encoded protein: CASTMGAKRGYTF.

The table lists this clonotype with a few counts. The chain carries TRBV18 and TRBJ1-1; unclear D gene. The germline V gene encodes CDR1 KGHSH and CDR2 LQKENI. This CDR3 spans 13 amino acids. V lost 1 base and J 3 bases, leaving 6 bases between the germline ends. CDR3 DNA sequence: TGTGCCAGCTCACCACTTAAAGACACTGAAGCTTTCTTT. It codes for CASSPLKDTEAFF.

As DNA, the CDR3 is TGTGCCAGCAGTGAGTGGGTAGCGGGAGTGATGTACGAGCAGTACTTC. Its protein product is CASSEWVAGVMYEQYF. This chain uses TRBV6-1 with TRBJ2-5, with 9 bases that match TRBD2. The closer fit of TRBJ2-7 to the DNA end suggests the J call may be wrong. The CDR3 contains 16 residues. Germline loops: CDR1 MNHNS, CDR2 SASEGT.

This clonotype was picked up many times. This sequence joins TRBV28 and TRBJ2-2; 9 positions match TRBD1. The germline CDR1 and CDR2 sequences are MDHEN and SYDVKM. V lost 7 bases to trimming and J lost 7 bases; unmatched junction nucleotides: 7. The CDR3 spans 14 residues. For the CDR3, the DNA is TGTGCCAGCACCGACAGGGGGTTAGGCGGGGAGCTGTTTTTT. This sequence encodes CASTDRGLGGELFF. Complete variable domain (other parts from reference TRBV28 and TRBJ2-2): DVKVTQSSRYLVKRTGEKVFLECVQDMDHENMFWYRQDPGLGLRLIYFSYDVKMKEKGDIPEGYSVSREKKERFSLILESASTNQTSMYLCASTDRGLGGELFFGEGSRLTVL.

This clonotype was counted at least ten times. V and J are TRBV3-1 and TRBJ1-5; 8 bases fit TRBD1. Germline V gives CDR1 LGHDT, CDR2 YNNKEL (reference sequence). This CDR3 contains 19 residues. V lost 2 bases to trimming and J lost 0 bases; unmatched junction nucleotides: 12. CDR3 sequence (DNA): TGTGCCAGCAGCCAATCCCCCGGGACAGGTAAATTTAGCAATCAGCCCCAGCATTTT. This translates into CASSQSPGTGKFSNQPQHF.

This clonotype was recorded at least ten times. This chain joins TRBV6-2 or TRBV6-3 and TRBJ1-3, with a possible D match to TRBD1 (6 bases). The CDR3 is 20 residues long. With 2 bases removed from V and 2 bases from J, the gap between germline ends came to 25 bases. Germline V lookup: CDR1 MNHEY, CDR2 SVGEGT. The CDR3 sequence: CASSYQPGQTAGRPGNTIYF. CDR3 nucleotides: TGTGCCAGCAGTTACCAACCGGGACAAACGGCGGGCAGGCCTGGAAACACCATATATTTT.

This clonotype was observed at least ten times. The chain employs TRBV13 and TRBJ1-6; 8 nucleotides match TRBD1. The CDR3 is 13 amino acids. Germline CDR1 and CDR2: PRHDT and FYEKMQ (reference sequence). The J segment lost 5 bases and the V segment lost 6 bases, leaving 0 bases of the junction unmatched. CDR3 bases: TGTGCCAGCAGACAGGGGGATAATTCACCCCTCCACTTT. Protein sequence: CASRQGDNSPLHF.

This clonotype was seen repeatedly, ten times or more. The V call is TRBV7-2, the J call TRBJ1-6, with D unclear. V was clipped by 5 bases and J by 5 bases, with 13 bases between them. The CDR3 is 15 amino acids. CDR1 is SGHTA, CDR2 FQGNSA, per germline. Here the CDR3 reads CASSAEDRDNSPLHF. CDR3 bases: TGTGCCAGCAGCGCCGAAGATAGAGATAATTCACCCCTCCACTTT.

This clonotype was counted many times. The chain has TRBV2 and TRBJ1-2; D unresolved. There are 22 residues in the CDR3. V lost 4 bases and J lost 2, with 35 bases in between. Germline CDR1 reads SNHLY; CDR2 reads FYNNEI. In nucleotides, the CDR3 is TGTGCCAGCAGTGGCCGTCGGGGAAAACTCACCCTTCTAGCAGGATTCAACTATGGCTACACCTTC. Encoded protein: CASSGRRGKLTLLAGFNYGYTF.

The sample holds many counts of this clonotype. In DNA form, the CDR3 reads TGTGCCAGCAGGAGGGGAATTAACTATGGCTACACCTTC. Encoded protein: CASRRGINYGYTF. The J gene is TRBJ1-2, the V gene TRBV28, with TRBD1 as a possible D gene (5 bases). CDR3 length: 13 residues. Trimming took 6 bases from V and 1 from J, leaving 9 bases between them. Germline values: CDR1 MDHEN, CDR2 SYDVKM.

This clonotype was observed at least ten times. This sequence joins TRBV6-2 or TRBV6-3 and TRBJ2-7, with D perhaps assigned TRBD1 or TRBD2 (5 bases each). Per the germline V gene, CDR1 is MNHEY and CDR2 is SVGEGT. V shed 0 bases and J shed 1 base, with 16 bases lying between them. The CDR3 extends over 17 amino acids. CDR3 protein: CASSYSRFPGGSYEQYF. The CDR3 bases are TGTGCCAGCAGTTACTCGCGATTTCCTGGGGGTTCCTACGAGCAGTACTTC.

This clonotype was recorded at least ten times. V gene TRBV6-2 or TRBV6-3 combines with J gene TRBJ2-7; TRBD2 agrees at 8 bases. The CDR3 is 15 amino acids. The germline CDR1 and CDR2 sequences are MNHEY and SVGEGT. The V gene end was trimmed by 5 bases and the J gene end by 3 bases; junction bases not matched to a gene: 9. This CDR3 reads CASSRGLAGLYEQYF. For the CDR3, the DNA is TGTGCCAGCAGTCGCGGTCTAGCGGGCCTCTACGAGCAGTACTTC.

This clonotype showed up many times. The chain recombines TRBV2 with TRBJ2-5; 8 bases are a match to TRBD1. Germline V gives CDR1 SNHLY, CDR2 FYNNEI. Trimming took 8 bases from V and 3 from J; bases not matched to a gene: 5. CDR3 length: 13 residues. In nucleotides, the CDR3 is TGTGCCAGCCGCGCGGACAGGGAAGAGACCCAGTACTTC. It is translated as CASRADREETQYF.